This T cell receptor (beta chain) originates from a study of blood T cells in healthy people across ages. Study-wide results and caveats: The study found more naive CD4+ cells and higher diversity in long-lived than aged donors. TCR beta diversity tracked closely with naive T cell percentage.

This clonotype was counted ten times or more. Antigen: not known. Primed by a sample-barcoded 5' primer and a J-beta primer mix, a second PCR proceeded for 7 to 11 cycles. Each TCR beta cDNA got a 12-nucleotide random molecular identifier. TCRdb re-derived calls from the 5' RACE reads in MiXCR, one entry per CDR3 protein. The sample shows some 1.4 million distinct CDR3 sequences, 42% of them seen only once. The CDR3 extends over 15 amino acids. Germline V gene sequence: CDR1 LGHDT, CDR2 YNNKEL (reference sequence). The junction had 5 bases not matched to a gene; V was cut back by 4 bases and J by 8 bases.

Sequenced material: blood. The sequence was obtained from a woman under 30 in good health. This chain joins TRBV3-1 and TRBJ2-1; TRBD2 matches 13 bases. Here the CDR3 DNA reads TGTGCCAGCAGCCCCGGACTAGCGGGAGCACATGAGCAGTTCTTC. It is translated as CASSPGLAGAHEQFF.